This is a list of T cell receptor beta chains from one sample in a study of blood T cell repertoires in COVID-19. Profiled with immunoSEQ multiplex PCR; TCRdb holds only in-frame clones, not every one. Of 350,000 to 450,000 clones listed, roughly 89% are singletons. Sequencing was carried out using PBMCs or T cells enriched from blood (not recorded which). The source is a woman in her thirties who had recovered from COVID-19. Both conserved end residues are part of each CDR3. Fields, in order: clone size, V gene, CDR3 protein. Clone size is stated in some rows and not others, as once, few, many or a class when expanded.

clone size: .
V gene: TRBV29-1
CDR3 protein: CSVESGDSNQPQHF

clone size: .
V gene: TRBV11-2
CDR3 protein: CASSYPTGGRSGANVLTF

clone size: .
V gene: TRBV11-3
CDR3 protein: CASSYRSSYEQYF

clone size: .
V gene: TRBV3-1/TRBV3-2
CDR3 protein: CASSSMTGGSGANVLTF

clone size: .
V gene: TRBV19
CDR3 protein: CASSIGGRPYEQYF

clone size: .
V gene: TRBV4-2
CDR3 protein: CASSQELARLNTEAFF

clone size: .
V gene: TRBV27
CDR3 protein: CASSFSGYGYTF

clone size: .
V gene: TRBV7-2
CDR3 protein: CASSVEAVSSYNEQFF

clone size: .
V gene: TRBV6-2/TRBV6-3
CDR3 protein: CASSYTGVSGRTRGEQYF

clone size: .
V gene: TRBV10-3
CDR3 protein: CAISPGHINSPLHF

clone size: few
V gene: TRBV18
CDR3 protein: CASSPRTSGEYEQYF

clone size: .
V gene: TRBV18
CDR3 protein: CASSPKATGGQSSQNTIYF

clone size: .
V gene: TRBV19
CDR3 protein: CASSIGHDYGYTF

clone size: .
V gene: TRBV10-3
CDR3 protein: CAISEWGQGRAGTQYF

clone size: .
V gene: TRBV11-1
CDR3 protein: CASSWQGAEQFF

clone size: .
V gene: TRBV5-1
CDR3 protein: CASSLDLAVAYEQYF

clone size: .
V gene: TRBV5-8
CDR3 protein: CASSRGTVNTEAFF

clone size: .
V gene: TRBV30
CDR3 protein: CAWSPANYGYTF

clone size: once
V gene: TRBV15
CDR3 protein: CATSRDGENTEAFF

clone size: .
V gene: TRBV5-7
CDR3 protein: CASTYPARGSQPQHF

clone size: .
V gene: TRBV4-2
CDR3 protein: CASSQDLQANYGYTF

clone size: .
V gene: TRBV19
CDR3 protein: CASMEEHSGNTIYF

clone size: .
V gene: TRBV7-9
CDR3 protein: CASSLSGPPDYGYTF

clone size: .
V gene: TRBV20-1
CDR3 protein: CSASSGATPNYEQYF